The 30 T cell receptor beta chains given below trace back to one sample, sequenced in a study of read filtering for tumor transcriptome and immune sequencing (dated by TCRdb to the early 2020s). The sequencing machine was an Illumina HiSeq 4000. TCR libraries were built from 300 to 450 ng RNA with the Immunoverse kit, using molecular barcoded adaptors covering alpha/delta and beta/gamma chains. TCRdb reran the public reads through fastp at Q25 and MiXCR, keeping productive beta chains. For every CDR3 protein sequence, its rows merge into one entry that carries the most common genes and DNA. The sample table contains more than 70,000 distinct CDR3 sequences; only one count was recorded for 20% to 25% of them. The ten largest clones add up to about an eighth of the sample. The source material was a population of CD138-negative cells sorted from bone marrow. The sample's cell subset or site label is to be understood as: bone marrow mononuclear cells depleted of CD138+ plasma/myeloma cells by negative magnetic selection. The source of these receptors is a donor at least 40 years old with multiple myeloma.

Concerning this clonotype: A read error may be the cause here, since a much bigger clone is one base away. This rearrangement joins TRBV2 to TRBJ1-1; tentative D call: TRBD1 (6 bases). V was cut by 2 bases and J by 3 bases, with 16 bases left in between. The CDR3 extends over 16 amino acids. From germline, CDR1 is SNHLY and CDR2 FYNNEI. In nucleotides, the CDR3 is TGTGCCAGCAGTGAAAGGGGTACAGGGAAGGACACTGAAGCTTTCTTT. It yields the protein CASSERGTGKDTEAFF.

Regarding this clonotype: A read error may produce the germline difference seen at one junction end. The rearrangement uses TRBV7-9 and TRBJ2-3; no clear D. Germline-derived CDR1 and CDR2 are SEHNR and FQNEAQ (reference sequence). The CDR3 length is 13 residues. The DNA for the CDR3 is TGTGCCAGCAGCTTAGTGGGTACAGATATGCAGTATTTT. It is translated as CASSLVGTDMQYF.

In this sample, this clonotype turned up many times. V is TRBV5-1 and J is TRBJ2-5, with D perhaps matching TRBD1 (6 bases). Germline V lookup: CDR1 SGHRS, CDR2 YFSETQ. CDR3 size: 14 residues. V was cut by 2 bases and J by 5 bases, with 13 bases left in between. The CDR3, as DNA: TGCGCCAGCAGCTTTCAACAGGGTGGCGAGACCCAGTACTTC. This codes for CASSFQQGGETQYF.

On this clonotype itself: A much larger clone differs by one base, so this may be a read error. A read error is likely, as this CDR3 ends without the conserved phenylalanine or tryptophan. The V call is TRBV7-9, the J call TRBJ1-1; D gene unclear. The CDR3 covers 9 residues. The V gene lost 5 bases and the J gene lost 8 bases, with 3 bases spanning the gap. Per the germline V gene, CDR1 is SEHNR and CDR2 is FQNEAQ (reference sequence). CDR3 nucleotides: TGTGCCAGCAGCAGGGAAGCTTTCCTT. Residues: CASSREAFL.

This clonotype was counted ten times or more. The chain has TRBV5-5 and TRBJ2-1, with TRBD2 matching over 11 bases. J gave up 9 bases and V 0 bases, and 5 bases lay outside the gene matches. Looked up from germline, CDR1 is SGHKS and CDR2 is YYEKEE (reference sequence). The CDR3 extends over 15 amino acids. As DNA, the CDR3 is TGTGCCAGCAGCTTGGTACTAGCGGGGGCTGGTGAGCAGTTCTTC. It is translated as CASSLVLAGAGEQFF.

This clonotype has at least ten counts. The chain recombines TRBV13 with TRBJ2-1; D ambiguous. Germline CDR1 is PRHDT and CDR2 is FYEKMQ (reference sequence). The CDR3 runs 14 residues. V lost 5 bases, J lost 2 bases, and 10 bases lay in between. The CDR3 region is CASSRSRTYNEQFF. For the CDR3, the DNA is TGTGCCAGCAGCCGTTCACGGACCTACAATGAGCAGTTCTTC. Complete variable domain (other parts from reference TRBV13 and TRBJ2-1): AAGVIQSPRHLIKEKRETATLKCYPIPRHDTVYWYQQGPGQDPQFLISFYEKMQSDKGSIPDRFSAQQFSDYHSELNMSSLELGDSALYFCASSRSRTYNEQFFGPGTRLTVL.

This clonotype was observed at least ten times. The V gene is TRBV11-2, the J gene TRBJ2-7, with 7 bases that match TRBD1. The CDR3 is 13 amino acids. Germline V CDR1 and CDR2: SGHAT, FQNNGV. Losses at the gene ends were 1 base for V and 12 bases for J; bases not matched to a gene: 9. The CDR3 nucleotides read TGTGCCAGCAGCTTAGGTGGCGGACAGGTTCTGTACTTC. Its protein product is CASSLGGGQVLYF.

This chain uses TRBV11-2 with TRBJ2-7; perhaps D is TRBD1 or TRBD2 (5 bases each). The V gene's germline CDR1 is SGHAT and CDR2 FQNNGV. The CDR3 runs to 15 residues. V shed 4 bases and J shed 3 bases, with 16 bases lying between them. CDR3 protein: CASSSGRPLIYEQYF. CDR3 nucleotides: TGTGCCAGCAGCTCGGGACGGCCGCTAATCTACGAGCAGTACTTC.

This clonotype has a count of ten or more. The CDR3 protein is CSVDRGGDTEAFF. The CDR3 coding sequence is TGCAGCGTTGATAGAGGGGGGGACACTGAAGCTTTCTTT. This sequence joins TRBV29-1 and TRBJ1-1, with D possibly matching TRBD1 (6 bases). The CDR3 sequence is 13 residues long. Germline lookup yields CDR1 SQVTM and CDR2 ANQGSEA. Deletions cut 3 bases from V and 3 bases from J, with 11 bases between.

This clonotype was observed at least ten times. V gene TRBV27 combines with J gene TRBJ2-3, with D possibly TRBD2 on 5 matching bases. This CDR3 region has 11 residues. Looked up from germline, CDR1 is MNHEY and CDR2 is SMNVEV (reference sequence). The V gene lost 8 bases and the J gene lost 6 bases, with 9 bases spanning the gap. CDR3 residues: CASGLADTQYF. The CDR3 nucleotides are TGTGCCAGCGGCTTAGCGGATACGCAGTATTTT.

The sample holds many counts of this clonotype. CDR3 loop: CASSYGLGTSHNEQFF. The CDR3 region has the DNA TGTGCCAGCAGTTACGGTCTCGGGACTTCCCACAATGAGCAGTTCTTC. J is TRBJ2-1 and V is TRBV6-5, with D perhaps matching TRBD2 (6 bases). Germline V gives CDR1 MNHEY, CDR2 SVGAGI. CDR3 length equals 16 residues. With 2 bases removed from V and 5 bases from J, the gap between germline ends came to 16 bases.

This clonotype was seen ten or more times. The CDR3 loop reads CASSVGSGPNEQFF. DNA for the CDR3: TGTGCCAGCAGCGTAGGTAGCGGGCCCAATGAGCAGTTCTTC. V is TRBV9 and J is TRBJ2-1; TRBD2 agrees at 7 bases. Per germline, CDR1 SGDLS and CDR2 YYNGEE. The J segment lost 6 bases and the V segment lost 0 bases, leaving 3 bases of the junction unmatched. CDR3 length: 14 amino acids.

In the case of this clonotype: This sequence may be a read error, since a much larger clone differs from it by one base. V and J are TRBV5-5 and TRBJ2-1, with TRBD2 identical over 7 bases. V shed 5 bases and J 5 bases; nucleotides not matched to a gene: 13. The CDR3 contains 16 residues. Germline CDR1 reads SGHKS; CDR2 reads YYEKEE (reference sequence). CDR3 protein: CASRRPRDYNHNEQFF. The CDR3 coding sequence is TGTGCCAGCAGGCGGCCCCGGGACTACAACCACAATGAGCAGTTCTTC.

There are many counts of this clonotype. The chain uses TRBV5-1 and TRBJ1-4, with D hard to call. V lost 4 bases and J 3 bases, leaving 10 bases between the germline ends. CDR3 length: 14 residues. Germline loops: CDR1 SGHRS, CDR2 YFSETQ. CDR3 amino acids: CASSAPDSNEKLFF. In DNA, the CDR3 is TGCGCCAGCAGCGCACCGGACTCTAATGAAAAACTGTTTTTT.

This clonotype has ten or more counts. CDR3 amino acids: CSARGRGHGDEQFF. Written as DNA, the CDR3 is TGCAGTGCTAGAGGGAGGGGCCACGGCGATGAGCAGTTCTTC. This chain uses TRBV20-1 with TRBJ2-1, with TRBD2 as a possible D gene (6 bases). Germline-derived CDR1 and CDR2 are DFQATT and SNEGSKA (reference sequence). The germline V and J ends were trimmed by 1 base and 8 bases, with 15 bases remaining between them. CDR3 length: 14 amino acids.

This clonotype was seen ten or more times. The chain joins TRBV6-5 to TRBJ2-7; D unresolved. V gave up 6 bases and J gave up 6 bases, with 15 bases separating them. Germline CDR1 MNHEY, CDR2 SVGAGI. The CDR3 consists of 13 residues. The CDR3 region is CASRPGLTFEQYF. For the CDR3, the DNA is TGTGCCAGCAGGCCGGGTCTCACGTTCGAGCAGTACTTC.

The table lists this clonotype with many counts. The rearrangement uses TRBV2 and TRBJ2-1; 11 positions agree with TRBD2. This CDR3 has 13 amino acids. Trimming at V came to 4 bases and at J to 15 bases, leaving 8 bases not matched to a gene. Germline assignment: CDR1 SNHLY and CDR2 FYNNEI. The CDR3 DNA follows: TGTGCCAGCAGTGTGACTAGCGGGGACCTTCGGTTCTTC. Protein product: CASSVTSGDLRFF.

This clonotype has at least ten counts. V usage is TRBV20-1 and J usage is TRBJ1-2; D is uncertain. V lost 0 bases and J 4 bases, leaving 15 bases between the germline ends. The CDR3 runs 15 residues. Germline lookup yields CDR1 DFQATT and CDR2 SNEGSKA (reference sequence). CDR3 in DNA: TGCAGTGCTAGAGATCGTATGAAGGGCCCCTATGGCTACACCTTC. It yields the protein CSARDRMKGPYGYTF.

About this clonotype: A much larger clonotype is one base distant, so this may be a read error. The chain uses TRBV7-9 and TRBJ1-4; D is unclear. Germline V gene lookup returns CDR1 SEHNR and CDR2 FQNEAQ (reference sequence). The CDR3 totals 15 residues. V was shortened by 7 bases and J by 5 bases, with 17 bases between the two germline ends. CDR3 bases: TGTGCCAGCACCCGAGAAGACGGACGGAATGAAAAACTGTTTTTT. This translates into CASTREDGRNEKLFF.

The sample holds a few counts of this clonotype. Given a much more abundant clone one base away, this may be a read error. The CDR3 sequence is CASSLIETQYF. CDR3 DNA: TGTGCCAGCAGTTTAATCGAGACCCAGTACTTC. J is TRBJ2-5 and V is TRBV28; D unclear. CDR3 length: 11 residues. V lost 2 bases to trimming and J lost 5 bases, with 3 bases between them. In germline, CDR1 is MDHEN, CDR2 SYDVKM.

Many counts were recorded for this clonotype. This chain links TRBV7-2 with TRBJ2-2, with unresolved D. The germline V and J ends were trimmed by 2 bases and 0 bases, with 7 bases remaining between them. The length of the CDR3 is 15 residues. Germline V gene lookup returns CDR1 SGHTA and CDR2 FQGNSA. The CDR3 reads CASSLSQANTGELFF. For the CDR3, the DNA is TGTGCCAGCAGCTTAAGTCAAGCGAACACCGGGGAGCTGTTTTTT.

A remark on this clonotype: A much larger clone lies one base from this, so it may be a read error. V gene TRBV28 combines with J gene TRBJ1-2; D is perhaps TRBD1 (5 bases). The CDR3 has 15 residues. Germline assignment: CDR1 MDHEN and CDR2 SYDVKM. Here the CDR3 reads CVSSPPGAGGDGYTF. DNA of the CDR3: TGTGTCAGCAGTCCGCCCGGAGCCGGGGGAGATGGCTACACCTTC.

This clonotype appeared many times. The chain has TRBV5-1 and TRBJ2-3, with TRBD2 matching over 9 bases. V lost 6 bases, J lost 1 base, and 6 bases stayed unmatched. The V gene's germline CDR1 is SGHRS and CDR2 YFSETQ. There are 15 residues in the CDR3. The CDR3 DNA sequence: TGCGCCAGCAAGCGGGGGGACAAACGCACAGATACGCAGTATTTT. Translating it yields CASKRGDKRTDTQYF.

At least ten counts were recorded for this clonotype. The V call is TRBV28, the J call TRBJ2-7; tentative D call: TRBD1 (6 bases). Germline CDR1 is MDHEN and CDR2 is SYDVKM. V was pared by 7 bases and J by 7 bases, with 17 bases between. The CDR3 contains 13 residues. In DNA, the CDR3 is TGTGCCAGCATGAGGGGTTGGCAGGGGGAGCAGTACTTC. This sequence encodes CASMRGWQGEQYF.

The table lists this clonotype with many counts. The CDR3 DNA reads as TGTGCCAGCAGCTTAGGTGCGGGGAATGAAAAACTGTTTTTT. Translated: CASSLGAGNEKLFF. The rearrangement uses TRBV7-2 and TRBJ1-4; no reliable D call. The length of the CDR3 is 14 residues. Germline V CDR1 and CDR2: SGHTA, FQGNSA. V shed 1 base and J shed 5 bases, with 8 bases lying between them.

In its sample, this clonotype was seen many times. This chain uses TRBV15 with TRBJ2-1; D may be TRBD1 (5 bases). The CDR3 runs to 15 residues. CDR1 is LNHNV, CDR2 YYDKDF, per germline (reference sequence). V was pared by 1 base and J by 5 bases, with 12 bases between. CDR3 in DNA: TGTGCCACCAGCAGAGCAAAGGGGCAGGACAATGAGCAGTTCTTC. Translated: CATSRAKGQDNEQFF.

The chain carries TRBV5-1 and TRBJ2-3; D is perhaps TRBD1 or TRBD2 (5 bases each). This CDR3 has 13 residues. Per germline, CDR1 SGHRS and CDR2 YFSETQ. Trimming shortened V by 9 bases and J by 6 bases, and 17 bases separated the two germline ends. Here the CDR3 DNA reads TGCGCCATCAGTTGGAACGGGGCGGATACGCAGTATTTT. Amino acids: CAISWNGADTQYF.

Points on this clonotype: This sequence may be a read error, since a much larger clone differs from it by one base. The chain recombines TRBV5-1 with TRBJ2-5, with 7 bases aligning to TRBD1. This CDR3 is built from 15 residues. The germline CDR1 and CDR2 sequences are SGHRS and YFSETQ. In DNA, the CDR3 is TGCGCCAGCAGCTTGGCCGGGGACAGACAAGAGGCCCAGTACTTC. This codes for CASSLAGDRQEAQYF.

Of note for this clonotype: This clone may be a read error of a much larger clone one base away. The chain joins TRBV14 to TRBJ2-1; unclear D gene. Germline-derived CDR1 and CDR2 are SGHDN and FVKESK. This CDR3 has 15 residues. The ends were cut back, 0 bases at V and 3 bases at J, with 9 bases in the middle. The DNA of the CDR3 is TGTGCCAGCAGCCAAGACAAGACCTACTACAATGAGCAGTTCTTC. This gives the protein CASSQDKTYYNEQFF.

This clonotype was counted at least ten times. The chain carries TRBV7-2 and TRBJ1-1; no clear D gene. The germline CDR1 and CDR2 sequences are SGHTA and FQGNSA. With 0 bases removed from V and 0 bases from J, the gap between germline ends came to 8 bases. CDR3 length: 15 amino acids. The CDR3 region is CASSLAWVMNTEAFF. For the CDR3, the DNA is TGTGCCAGCAGCTTAGCATGGGTTATGAACACTGAAGCTTTCTTT.